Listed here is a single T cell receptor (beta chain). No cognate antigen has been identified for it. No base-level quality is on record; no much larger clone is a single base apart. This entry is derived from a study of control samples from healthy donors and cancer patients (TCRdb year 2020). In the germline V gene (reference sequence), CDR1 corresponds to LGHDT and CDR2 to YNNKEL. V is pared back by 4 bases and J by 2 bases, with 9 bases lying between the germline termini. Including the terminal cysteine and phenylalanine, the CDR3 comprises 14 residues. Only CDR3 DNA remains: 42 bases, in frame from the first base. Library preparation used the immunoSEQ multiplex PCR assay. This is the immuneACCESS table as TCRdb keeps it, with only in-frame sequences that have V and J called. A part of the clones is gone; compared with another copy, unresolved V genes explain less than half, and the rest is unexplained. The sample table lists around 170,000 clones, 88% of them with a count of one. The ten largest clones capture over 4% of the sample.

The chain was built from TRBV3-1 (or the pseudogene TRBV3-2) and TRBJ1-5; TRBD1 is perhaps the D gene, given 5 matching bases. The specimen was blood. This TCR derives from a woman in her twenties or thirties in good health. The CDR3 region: CASSPAGGNQPQHF. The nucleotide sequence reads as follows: TGTGCCAGCAGCCCCGCGGGGGGCAATCAGCCCCAGCATTTT.